Shown below are 22 T cell receptor beta chains from a single sample sequenced in a study of T cells in localized non-small cell lung cancer. The table came from immunoSEQ multiplex PCR; TCRdb's copy has only in-frame clones and leaves some out. The data hold some 80,000 clones, with approximately 84% observed a single time. The sequencing here drew on peripheral blood, taken before any cancer treatment. Source of these receptors: a man between 40 and 69 years old with stage I lung adenocarcinoma.

On this clone: A far bigger clonotype differs at one base, so this is likely a read error. The same CDR3 is also encoded by other DNA sequences in this sample. CDR3 region: CASSLDRTGELFF. The DNA of the CDR3 is TGTGCCAGCAGCCTCGACCGGACCGGGGAGCTGTTTTTT. This sequence joins TRBV7-8 and TRBJ2-2, with D unclear. The germline V and J ends were trimmed by 5 bases and 5 bases, with 9 bases remaining between them. Germline values: CDR1 SGHVS, CDR2 FQNEAQ. The CDR3 has 13 residues.

This clone is a singleton in its sample. This chain uses TRBV11-1 with TRBJ2-7; 13 nucleotides match TRBD2. V lost 4 bases and J lost 7; bases outside the gene matches: 10. The CDR3 runs 16 residues. The germline gives CDR1 SGHAT, CDR2 FQDESV (reference sequence). CDR3 amino acids: CASSSRSGLAGEEQYF. CDR3 in DNA: TGTGCCAGCAGCTCACGTAGTGGACTAGCGGGGGAGGAGCAGTACTTC.

The gene calls are TRBV2 and TRBJ2-7; a possible D gene is TRBD1 (6 bases). The CDR3 covers 11 residues. Trimming took off 8 bases at V and 2 bases at J, with 7 bases between the two ends. The V gene's germline CDR1 is SNHLY and CDR2 FYNNEI. For the CDR3, the DNA is TGTGCCAGCCGACAGGCCTACGAGCAGTACTTC. This codes for CASRQAYEQYF.

This chain uses TRBV2 with TRBJ2-3, with TRBD2 identical over 10 bases. The CDR3 extends over 17 amino acids. V dropped 5 bases and J dropped 5; count of bases not matched to a gene: 13. Germline CDR1 reads SNHLY; CDR2 reads FYNNEI. The CDR3 DNA follows: TGTGCCAGCAGTTTTGAGATACTAGCGGGGTATGGAGATACGCAGTATTTT. Residues: CASSFEILAGYGDTQYF.

As regards this clone: Other DNA sequences from this sample encode an identical CDR3 as well. This rearrangement joins TRBV5-1 to TRBJ1-5, with 10 bases fitting TRBD1. V trimming: 4 bases; J trimming: 5 bases; junction bases outside the gene matches: 3. Germline V lookup: CDR1 SGHRS, CDR2 YFSETQ. There are 14 residues in the CDR3. This CDR3 reads CASSTGTGDQPQHF. The CDR3 coding sequence is TGCGCCAGCAGCACTGGGACAGGGGATCAGCCCCAGCATTTT.

This rearrangement joins TRBV19 to TRBJ1-5, with D unclear. V shed 5 bases and J shed 2 bases, with 16 bases lying between them. The germline V gene has CDR1 LNHDA and CDR2 SQIVND (reference sequence). The CDR3 spans 16 residues. The CDR3 DNA reads TGTGCCAGTAGTCTCTCCGGAAACAGAGGCAATCAGCCCCAGCATTTT. Its translation: CASSLSGNRGNQPQHF.

CDR3 loop: CASRPWTGSTDTQYF. CDR3 in DNA: TGTGCCAGCAGACCATGGACAGGATCCACAGATACGCAGTATTTT. V gene TRBV19 combines with J gene TRBJ2-3; 7 nucleotides agree with TRBD1. With 9 bases clipped from V and 2 bases from J, the junction kept 11 bases outside the gene matches. CDR1 is LNHDA, CDR2 SQIVND, per germline (reference sequence). The CDR3 loop spans 15 amino acids.

The J gene is TRBJ2-1, the V gene TRBV6-1, with TRBD1 matching 9 bases. The CDR3 totals 14 residues. CDR1 is MNHNS, CDR2 SASEGT, per germline. The junction had 5 bases not matched to a gene; V was cut back by 6 bases and J by 5 bases. In DNA, the CDR3 is TGTGCCAGCAGAAGACGGGACAGGGACAATGAGCAGTTCTTC. This encodes CASRRRDRDNEQFF.

The chain combines TRBV7-9 with TRBJ2-3; D unclear. Germline CDR1 reads SEHNR; CDR2 reads FQNEAQ (reference sequence). V was pared by 1 base and J by 3 bases, with 11 bases between. The CDR3 runs to 15 residues. The CDR3 DNA sequence: TGTGCCAGCAGCTTAGTTTACAGTTGGACAGATACGCAGTATTTT. It encodes CASSLVYSWTDTQYF.

This clone was picked up a small number of times. The chain joins TRBV6-5 to TRBJ2-5; D remains unclear. Looked up from germline, CDR1 is MNHEY and CDR2 is SVGAGI. The CDR3 covers 14 residues. Between the trimmed V and J ends, which lost 0 bases and 5 bases, there was a span of 10 bases. The CDR3 loop is CASSYSWQTETQYF. In nucleotides, the CDR3 is TGTGCCAGCAGTTACTCATGGCAGACGGAGACCCAGTACTTC.

The V call is TRBV18, the J call TRBJ2-2; D is perhaps TRBD2 (5 bases). The CDR3 runs 16 residues. CDR1 is KGHSH and CDR2 is LQKENI in the germline V gene. V was pared by 3 bases and J by 0 bases, with 11 bases between. The CDR3 sequence: CASSPLPGTNTGELFF. The CDR3 DNA sequence: TGTGCCAGCTCACCCTTGCCGGGGACGAACACCGGGGAGCTGTTTTTT.

The chain links TRBV12-5 to TRBJ2-2, with 8 bases lining up with TRBD2. The germline V gene encodes CDR1 LGHNT and CDR2 FRNRAP. The CDR3 extends over 15 amino acids. J lost 7 bases, V lost 5 bases, and 9 bases had no gene match. CDR3 protein: CASGLGRAWVGELFF. In nucleotides, the CDR3 is TGTGCTAGTGGTCTCGGGAGGGCCTGGGTCGGGGAGCTGTTTTTT.

The chain employs TRBV5-4 and TRBJ2-6, with D possibly TRBD1 on 6 matching bases. CDR1 and CDR2 from the germline V gene are SGHNT and YYREEE (reference sequence). V lost 3 bases to trimming and J lost 4 bases, with 17 bases between them. The CDR3 sequence is 17 residues long. The CDR3 nucleotides read TGTGCCAGCAGCTCCGGGCAGGGGATGGCCGGGGCCAACGTCCTGACTTTC. Amino acids: CASSSGQGMAGANVLTF.

The rearrangement joins TRBV2 to TRBJ2-1; unclear D gene. V was cut by 7 bases and J by 1 base, with 8 bases left in between. Germline-derived CDR1 and CDR2 are SNHLY and FYNNEI. CDR3 size: 13 residues. CDR3 DNA sequence: TGTGCCAGCACGGTTATATCCTACAATGAGCAGTTCTTC. Translating gives CASTVISYNEQFF.

The rearrangement uses TRBV19 and TRBJ2-7; 7 nucleotides line up with TRBD1. The V segment lost 5 bases and the J segment 7 bases; nucleotides outside the gene matches: 11. Germline CDR1 reads LNHDA; CDR2 reads SQIVND (reference sequence). The CDR3 is 14 residues long. The CDR3 nucleotides read TGTGCCAGTAGTTTAACAGGGGCTGCCGGGGAGCAGTACTTC. Encoded protein: CASSLTGAAGEQYF.

The V call is TRBV27, the J call TRBJ2-7; perhaps TRBD1 as D (6 bases). V was cut by 8 bases and J by 2 bases, with 19 bases left in between. The CDR3 covers 15 residues. Germline values: CDR1 MNHEY, CDR2 SMNVEV (reference sequence). DNA of the CDR3: TGTGCCAGCGGGCGTCGAAAGGGGGTGACCTACGAGCAGTACTTC. This translates into CASGRRKGVTYEQYF.

The chain combines TRBV7-2 with TRBJ2-3; D gene unclear. Germline lookup yields CDR1 SGHTA and CDR2 FQGNSA. V dropped 5 bases and J dropped 4 bases, with 13 bases sitting between them. The CDR3 loop spans 14 amino acids. CDR3 DNA: TGTGCCAGCAGCCCCCGTCGATGGGCAGATACGCAGTATTTT. Protein: CASSPRRWADTQYF.

The rearrangement uses TRBV2 and TRBJ2-7, with D possibly matching TRBD1 (6 bases). The CDR3 length is 12 residues. Germline CDR1 and CDR2: SNHLY and FYNNEI. Trimming left V 6 bases short and J 4 bases short, with 10 bases between. The chain's CDR3 is CASSITGYEQYF. CDR3 nucleotide sequence: TGTGCCAGCAGCATAACAGGGTACGAGCAGTACTTC.

V is TRBV10-3 and J is TRBJ2-7, with 7 bases identical to TRBD1. Germline V gene sequence: CDR1 ENHRY, CDR2 SYGVKD. After removal of 10 bases from V and 5 bases from J, the junction contained 14 bases not matched to a gene. The CDR3 consists of 14 residues. The CDR3: CASSRDRGLNEQYF. The CDR3 DNA reads as TGTGCCAGTTCCCGGGACAGAGGGTTGAACGAGCAGTACTTC.

V and J are TRBV2 and TRBJ1-5; weak D call: TRBD1 (6 bases). The length of the CDR3 is 14 residues. CDR1 SNHLY and CDR2 FYNNEI come from the germline V gene. The V end lost 7 bases, the J end lost 6 bases, and 16 bases lay between the germline ends. The DNA of the CDR3 is TGTGCCAGCACCGCCCGGGGGCGGATTCAGCCCCAGCATTTT. Its protein is CASTARGRIQPQHF.

The CDR3 nucleotides are TGTGCCAGCAGTGAATCGGCAGGGGAGAACATTCAGTACTTC. Amino acids: CASSESAGENIQYF. V is TRBV6-1 and J is TRBJ2-4; D might be TRBD1 (6 bases). Trimming took off 2 bases at V and 7 bases at J, with 12 bases between the two ends. The CDR3 sequence is 14 residues long. Germline V gene lookup returns CDR1 MNHNS and CDR2 SASEGT.

The chain carries TRBV2 and TRBJ2-1, with 8 bases fitting TRBD2. The V and J ends lost 5 bases and 4 bases, in that order; junction bases with no gene match: 7. The CDR3 consists of 15 residues. Germline V CDR1 and CDR2: SNHLY, FYNNEI. The CDR3 sequence is CASSIAGPRYNEQFF. Written as DNA, the CDR3 is TGTGCCAGCAGTATAGCGGGGCCCAGATACAATGAGCAGTTCTTC.